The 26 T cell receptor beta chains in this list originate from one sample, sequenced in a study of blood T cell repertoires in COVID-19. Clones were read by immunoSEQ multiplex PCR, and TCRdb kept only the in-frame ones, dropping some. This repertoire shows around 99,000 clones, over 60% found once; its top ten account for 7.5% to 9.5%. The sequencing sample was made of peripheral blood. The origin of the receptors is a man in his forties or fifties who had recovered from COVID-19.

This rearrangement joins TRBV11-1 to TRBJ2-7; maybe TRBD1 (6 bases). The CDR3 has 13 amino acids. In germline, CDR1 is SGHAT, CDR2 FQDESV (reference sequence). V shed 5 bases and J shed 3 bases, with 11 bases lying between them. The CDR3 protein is CASSRDKSYEQYF. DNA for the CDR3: TGTGCCAGCAGCCGGGACAAGAGCTACGAGCAGTACTTC.

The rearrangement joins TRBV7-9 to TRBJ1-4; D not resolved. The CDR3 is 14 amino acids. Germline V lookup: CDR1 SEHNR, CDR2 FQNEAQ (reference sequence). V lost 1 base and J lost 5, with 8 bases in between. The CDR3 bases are TGTGCCAGCAGCTTAGGGGGAGTGAATGAAAAACTGTTTTTT. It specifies CASSLGGVNEKLFF.

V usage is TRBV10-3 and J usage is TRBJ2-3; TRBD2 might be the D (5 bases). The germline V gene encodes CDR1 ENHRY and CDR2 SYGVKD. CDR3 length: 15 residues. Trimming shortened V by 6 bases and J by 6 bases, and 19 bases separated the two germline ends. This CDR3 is CAISGLSPGFDTQYF. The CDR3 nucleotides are TGTGCCATCAGCGGACTTTCTCCAGGATTCGATACGCAGTATTTT.

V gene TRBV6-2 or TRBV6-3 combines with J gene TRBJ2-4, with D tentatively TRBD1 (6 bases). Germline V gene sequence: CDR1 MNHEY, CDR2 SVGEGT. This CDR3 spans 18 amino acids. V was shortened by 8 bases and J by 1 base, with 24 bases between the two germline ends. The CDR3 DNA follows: TGTGCCAGCGGTTCCCCAGGGGCCCGTCCCGCGGCCAAAAACATTCAGTACTTC. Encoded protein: CASGSPGARPAAKNIQYF.

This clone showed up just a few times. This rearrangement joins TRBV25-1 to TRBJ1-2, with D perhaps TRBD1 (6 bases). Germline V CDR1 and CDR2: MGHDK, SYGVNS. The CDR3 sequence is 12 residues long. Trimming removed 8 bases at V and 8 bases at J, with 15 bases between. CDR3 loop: CASEKQGEGYTF. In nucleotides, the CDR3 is TGTGCCAGCGAGAAACAGGGTGAGGGCTACACCTTC.

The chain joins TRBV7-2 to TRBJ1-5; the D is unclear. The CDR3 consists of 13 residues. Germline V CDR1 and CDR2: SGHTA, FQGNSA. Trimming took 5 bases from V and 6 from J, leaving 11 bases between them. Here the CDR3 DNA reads TGTGCCAGCAGCCCGACAATGGGTCAGCCCCAGCATTTT. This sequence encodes CASSPTMGQPQHF. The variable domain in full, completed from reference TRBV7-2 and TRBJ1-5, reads GAGVSQSPSNKVTEKGKDVELRCDPISGHTALYWYRQSLGQGLEFLIYFQGNSAPDKSGLPSDRFSAERTGGSVSTLTIQRTQQEDSAVYLCASSPTMGQPQHFGDGTRLSIL.

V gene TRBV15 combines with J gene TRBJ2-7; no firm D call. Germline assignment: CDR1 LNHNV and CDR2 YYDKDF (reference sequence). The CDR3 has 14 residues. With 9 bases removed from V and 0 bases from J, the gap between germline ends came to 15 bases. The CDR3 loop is CATGGALSSYEQYF. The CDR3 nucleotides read TGTGCCACGGGTGGAGCGCTAAGCTCCTACGAGCAGTACTTC.

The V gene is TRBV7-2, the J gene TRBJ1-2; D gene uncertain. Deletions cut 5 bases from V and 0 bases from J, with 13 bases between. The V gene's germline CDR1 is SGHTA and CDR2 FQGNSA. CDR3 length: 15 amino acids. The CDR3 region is CASSNDQRTNYGYTF. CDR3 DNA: TGTGCCAGCAGCAACGATCAGCGCACTAACTATGGCTACACCTTC.

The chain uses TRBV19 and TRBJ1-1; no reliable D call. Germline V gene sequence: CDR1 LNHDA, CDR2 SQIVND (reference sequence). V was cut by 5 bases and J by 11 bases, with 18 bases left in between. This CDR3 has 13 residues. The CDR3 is CASSPTDLQRAFF. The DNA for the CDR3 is TGTGCCAGTAGTCCAACCGATCTGCAGAGGGCTTTCTTT. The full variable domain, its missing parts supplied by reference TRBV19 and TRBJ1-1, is DGGITQSPKYLFRKEGQNVTLSCEQNLNHDAMYWYRQDPGQGLRLIYYSQIVNDFQKGDIAEGYSVSREKKESFPLTVTSAQKNPTAFYLCASSPTDLQRAFFGQGTRLTVV.

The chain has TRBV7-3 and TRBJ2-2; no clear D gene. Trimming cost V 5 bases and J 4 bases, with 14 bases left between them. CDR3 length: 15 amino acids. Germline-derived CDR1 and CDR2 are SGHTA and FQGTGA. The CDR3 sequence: CASSPLGERTGELFF. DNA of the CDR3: TGTGCCAGCAGCCCGCTTGGTGAGCGCACCGGGGAGCTGTTTTTT.

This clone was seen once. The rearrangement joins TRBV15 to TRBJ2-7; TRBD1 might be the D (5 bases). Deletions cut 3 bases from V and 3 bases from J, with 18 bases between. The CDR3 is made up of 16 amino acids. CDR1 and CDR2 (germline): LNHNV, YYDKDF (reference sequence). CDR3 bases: TGTGCCACCAGCAGGTACAGACAGTCTGTCAACTACGAGCAGTACTTC. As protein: CATSRYRQSVNYEQYF.

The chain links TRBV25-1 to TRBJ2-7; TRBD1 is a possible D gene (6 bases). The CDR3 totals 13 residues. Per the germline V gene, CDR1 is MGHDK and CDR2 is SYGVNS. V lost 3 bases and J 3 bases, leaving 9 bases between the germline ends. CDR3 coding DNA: TGTGCCAGCAGTGACCAGGGGTTCTACGAGCAGTACTTC. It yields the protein CASSDQGFYEQYF.

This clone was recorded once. The DNA of the CDR3 is TGTGCCAGCAGCGCCCGGTCTGGGAGTGAAAAACTGTTTTTT. This codes for CASSARSGSEKLFF. This chain links TRBV9 with TRBJ1-4, with no clear D. The CDR3 has 14 amino acids. Trimming shortened V by 3 bases and J by 7 bases, and 13 bases separated the two germline ends. The V gene's germline CDR1 is SGDLS and CDR2 YYNGEE.

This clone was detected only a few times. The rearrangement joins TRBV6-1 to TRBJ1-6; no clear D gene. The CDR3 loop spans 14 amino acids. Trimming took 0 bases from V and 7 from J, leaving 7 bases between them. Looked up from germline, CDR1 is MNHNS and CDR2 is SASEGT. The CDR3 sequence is CASSEALRNSPLHF. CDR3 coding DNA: TGTGCCAGCAGTGAAGCATTACGGAATTCACCCCTCCACTTT.

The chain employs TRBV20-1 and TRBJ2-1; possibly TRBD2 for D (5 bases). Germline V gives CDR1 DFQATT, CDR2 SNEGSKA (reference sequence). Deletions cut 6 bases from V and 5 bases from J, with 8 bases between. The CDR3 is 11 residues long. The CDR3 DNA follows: TGCAGTGCCCGGGGTAACAATGAGCAGTTCTTC. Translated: CSARGNNEQFF.

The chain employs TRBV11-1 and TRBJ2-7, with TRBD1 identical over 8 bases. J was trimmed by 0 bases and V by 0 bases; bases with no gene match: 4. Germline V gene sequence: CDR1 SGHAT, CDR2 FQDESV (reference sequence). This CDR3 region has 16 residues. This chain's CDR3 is CASSLAGQGGSYEQYF. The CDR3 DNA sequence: TGTGCCAGCAGCTTAGCCGGACAGGGTGGCTCCTACGAGCAGTACTTC. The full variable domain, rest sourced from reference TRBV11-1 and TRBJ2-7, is EAEVAQSPRYKITEKSQAVAFWCDPISGHATLYWYRQILGQGPELLVQFQDESVVDDSQLPKDRFSAERLKGVDSTLKIQPAELGDSAMYLCASSLAGQGGSYEQYFGPGTRLTVT.

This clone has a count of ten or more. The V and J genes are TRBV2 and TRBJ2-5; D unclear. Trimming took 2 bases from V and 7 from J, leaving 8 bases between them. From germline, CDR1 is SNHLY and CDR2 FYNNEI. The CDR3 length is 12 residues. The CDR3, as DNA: TGTGCCAGCAGTGAAACTCCCTTGACCCAGTACTTC. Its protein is CASSETPLTQYF.

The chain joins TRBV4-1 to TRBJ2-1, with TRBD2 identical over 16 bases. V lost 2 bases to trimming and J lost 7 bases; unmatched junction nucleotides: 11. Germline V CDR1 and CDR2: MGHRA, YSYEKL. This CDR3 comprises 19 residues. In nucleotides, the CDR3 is TGCGCCAGCAGCCAACTGGGACTAGCGGGAGGGCCCCTTGGGAATGAGCAGTTCTTC. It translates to CASSQLGLAGGPLGNEQFF.

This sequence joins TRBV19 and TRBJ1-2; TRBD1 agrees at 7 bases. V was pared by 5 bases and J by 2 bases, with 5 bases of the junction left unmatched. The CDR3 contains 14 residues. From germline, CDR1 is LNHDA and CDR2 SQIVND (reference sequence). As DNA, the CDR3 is TGTGCCAGTAGTCTTGAGACAGGGAACTATGGCTACACCTTC. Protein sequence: CASSLETGNYGYTF. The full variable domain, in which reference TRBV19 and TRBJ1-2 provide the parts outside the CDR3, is DGGITQSPKYLFRKEGQNVTLSCEQNLNHDAMYWYRQDPGQGLRLIYYSQIVNDFQKGDIAEGYSVSREKKESFPLTVTSAQKNPTAFYLCASSLETGNYGYTFGSGTRLTVV.

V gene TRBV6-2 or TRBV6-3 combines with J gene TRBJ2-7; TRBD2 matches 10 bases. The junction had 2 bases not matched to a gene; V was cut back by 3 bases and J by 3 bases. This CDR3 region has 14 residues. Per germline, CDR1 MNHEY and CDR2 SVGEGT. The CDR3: CASSYLAGDYEQYF. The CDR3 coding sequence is TGTGCCAGCAGTTATCTAGCGGGAGACTACGAGCAGTACTTC.

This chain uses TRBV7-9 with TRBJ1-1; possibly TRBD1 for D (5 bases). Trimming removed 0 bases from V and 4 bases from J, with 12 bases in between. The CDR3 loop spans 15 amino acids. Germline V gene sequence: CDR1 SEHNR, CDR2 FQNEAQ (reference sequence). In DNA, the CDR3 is TGTGCCAGCAGCTTAGCGATGGGGCTAGGCACTGAAGCTTTCTTT. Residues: CASSLAMGLGTEAFF.

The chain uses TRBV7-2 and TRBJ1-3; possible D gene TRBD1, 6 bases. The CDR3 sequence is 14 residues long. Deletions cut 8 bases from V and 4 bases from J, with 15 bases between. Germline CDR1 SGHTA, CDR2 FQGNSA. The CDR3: CASGQTAPGNTIYF. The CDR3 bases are TGTGCCAGCGGACAGACAGCTCCCGGAAACACCATATATTTT.

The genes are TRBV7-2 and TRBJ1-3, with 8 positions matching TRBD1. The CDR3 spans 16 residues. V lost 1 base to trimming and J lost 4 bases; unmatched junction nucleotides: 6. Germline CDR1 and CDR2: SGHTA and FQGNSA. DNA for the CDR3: TGTGCCAGCAGCTTAGGACGGCAGGGGGCCGGAAACACCATATATTTT. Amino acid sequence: CASSLGRQGAGNTIYF.

CDR3 protein: CAWSVHRTGATIYF. CDR3 nucleotides: TGTGCCTGGAGTGTACATAGGACAGGGGCCACCATATATTTT. The chain carries TRBV30 and TRBJ1-3, with TRBD1 matching 9 bases. CDR3 length equals 14 residues. Trimming took 0 bases from V and 9 from J; bases not matched to a gene: 6. CDR1 GTSNPN and CDR2 SVGIG come from the germline V gene (reference sequence).

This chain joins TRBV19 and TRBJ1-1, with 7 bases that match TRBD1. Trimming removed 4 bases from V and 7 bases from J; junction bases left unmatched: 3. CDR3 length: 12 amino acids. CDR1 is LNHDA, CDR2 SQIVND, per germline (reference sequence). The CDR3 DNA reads TGTGCCAGTAGTAGACAGGGAATTGAAGCTTTCTTT. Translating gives CASSRQGIEAFF.

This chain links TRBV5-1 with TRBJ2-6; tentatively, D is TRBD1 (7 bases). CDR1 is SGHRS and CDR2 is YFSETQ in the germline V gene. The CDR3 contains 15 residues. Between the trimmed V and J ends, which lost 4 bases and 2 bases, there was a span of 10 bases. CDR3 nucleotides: TGCGCCAGCAGCCCAGGGGGGCCTGGGGCCAACGTCCTGACTTTC. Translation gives CASSPGGPGANVLTF.